This T cell receptor beta chain is drawn from a study of T cell repertoires in ileal Crohn's disease. With V trimmed by 6 bases and J by 7 bases, 12 bases remained unmatched. Germline V gives CDR1 MDHEN, CDR2 SYDVKM. CDR3 length: 16 amino acids. Roughly 0.55 micrograms of biopsy DNA per sample underwent TCRB immunosequencing. Libraries were prepared by immunoSEQ multiplex PCR; TCRdb keeps only in-frame clonotypes and omits some of them. The sample includes about 3,800 clones, 70% to 85% seen only once; the top ten take around 6.7%. The genes are TRBV28 and TRBJ1-2; 12 nucleotides match TRBD1. The clonotype comes from an adult with Crohn's disease. The sample taken for sequencing was ileal tissue. The CDR3 loop reads CASSLPEGQGARGYTF. The CDR3 nucleotides are TGTGCCAGCAGCCTCCCGGAGGGACAGGGGGCGCGTGGCTACACCTTC.